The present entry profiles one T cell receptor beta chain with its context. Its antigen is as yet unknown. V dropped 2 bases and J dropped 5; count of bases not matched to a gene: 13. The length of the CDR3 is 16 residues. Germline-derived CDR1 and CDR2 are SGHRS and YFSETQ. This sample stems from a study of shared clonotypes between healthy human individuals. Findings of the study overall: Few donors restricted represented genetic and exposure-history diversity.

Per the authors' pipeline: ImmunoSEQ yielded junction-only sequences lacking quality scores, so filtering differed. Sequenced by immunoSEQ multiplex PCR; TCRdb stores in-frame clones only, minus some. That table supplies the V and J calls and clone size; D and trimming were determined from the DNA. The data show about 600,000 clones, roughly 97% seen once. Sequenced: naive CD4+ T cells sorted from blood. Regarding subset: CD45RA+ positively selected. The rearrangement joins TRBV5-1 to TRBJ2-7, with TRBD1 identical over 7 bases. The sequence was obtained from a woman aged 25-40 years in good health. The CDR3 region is CASSLTSGTVTNEQYF. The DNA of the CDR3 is TGCGCCAGCAGCTTAACTTCCGGGACAGTTACTAACGAGCAGTACTTC.